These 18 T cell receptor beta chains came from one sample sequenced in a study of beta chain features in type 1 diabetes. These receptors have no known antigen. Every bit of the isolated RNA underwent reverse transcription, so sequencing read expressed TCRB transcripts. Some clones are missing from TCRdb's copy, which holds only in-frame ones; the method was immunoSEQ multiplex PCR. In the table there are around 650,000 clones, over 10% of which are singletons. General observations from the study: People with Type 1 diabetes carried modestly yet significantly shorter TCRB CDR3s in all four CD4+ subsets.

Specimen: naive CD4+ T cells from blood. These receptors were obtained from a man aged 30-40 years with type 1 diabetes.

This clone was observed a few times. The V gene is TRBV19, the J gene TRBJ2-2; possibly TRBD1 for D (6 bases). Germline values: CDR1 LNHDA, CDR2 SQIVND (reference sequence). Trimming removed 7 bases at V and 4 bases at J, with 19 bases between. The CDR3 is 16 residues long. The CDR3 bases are TGTGCCAGTACCGATCCCCCGGGACACTTCACCGGGGAGCTGTTTTTT. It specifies CASTDPPGHFTGELFF.

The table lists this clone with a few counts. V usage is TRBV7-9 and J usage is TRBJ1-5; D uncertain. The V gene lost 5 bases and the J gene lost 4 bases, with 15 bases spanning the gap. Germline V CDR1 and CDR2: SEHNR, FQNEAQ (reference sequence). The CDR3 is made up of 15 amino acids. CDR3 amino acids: CASSPLGGLNQPQHF. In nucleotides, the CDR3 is TGTGCCAGCAGCCCTCTGGGAGGACTTAATCAGCCCCAGCATTTT.

The chain's CDR3 is CASFRRDRAYTDTQYF. For the CDR3, the DNA is TGTGCCAGCTTCCGCCGGGACAGGGCGTACACAGATACGCAGTATTTT. The chain joins TRBV28 to TRBJ2-3; 9 positions match TRBD1. J lost 2 bases, V lost 8 bases, and 11 bases had no gene match. The CDR3 runs 16 residues. From germline, CDR1 is MDHEN and CDR2 SYDVKM.

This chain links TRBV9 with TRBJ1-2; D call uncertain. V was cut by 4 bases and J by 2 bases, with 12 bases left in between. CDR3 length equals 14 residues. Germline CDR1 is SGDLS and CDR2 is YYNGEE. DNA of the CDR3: TGTGCCAGCAGCCCCGCCGGGTGGAACTATGGCTACACCTTC. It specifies CASSPAGWNYGYTF.

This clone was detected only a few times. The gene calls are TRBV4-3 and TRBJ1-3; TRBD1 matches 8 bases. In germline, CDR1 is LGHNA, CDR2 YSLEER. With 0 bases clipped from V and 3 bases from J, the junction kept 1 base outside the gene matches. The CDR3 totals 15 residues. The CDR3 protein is CASSQDDRGGNTIYF. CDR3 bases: TGCGCCAGCAGCCAAGATGACAGGGGTGGAAACACCATATATTTT.

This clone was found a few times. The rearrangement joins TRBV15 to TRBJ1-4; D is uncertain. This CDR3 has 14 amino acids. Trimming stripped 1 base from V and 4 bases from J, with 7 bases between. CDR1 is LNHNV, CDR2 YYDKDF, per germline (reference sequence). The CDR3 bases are TGTGCCACCAGCAGAGCCTCCTTTAATGAAAAACTGTTTTTT. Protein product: CATSRASFNEKLFF.

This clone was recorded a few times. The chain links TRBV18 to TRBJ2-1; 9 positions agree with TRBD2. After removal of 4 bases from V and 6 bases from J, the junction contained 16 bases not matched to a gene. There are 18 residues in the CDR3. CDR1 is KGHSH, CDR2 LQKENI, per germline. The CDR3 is CASSQRSGGPPIGNEQFF. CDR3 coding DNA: TGTGCCAGCTCACAACGAAGCGGGGGGCCCCCGATCGGCAATGAGCAGTTCTTC.

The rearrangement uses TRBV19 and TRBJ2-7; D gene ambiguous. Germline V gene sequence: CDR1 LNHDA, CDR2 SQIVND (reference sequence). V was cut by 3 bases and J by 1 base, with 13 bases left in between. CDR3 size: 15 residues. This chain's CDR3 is CASSIRAEPSYEQYF. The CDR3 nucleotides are TGTGCCAGTAGTATTCGGGCAGAGCCTTCCTACGAGCAGTACTTC.

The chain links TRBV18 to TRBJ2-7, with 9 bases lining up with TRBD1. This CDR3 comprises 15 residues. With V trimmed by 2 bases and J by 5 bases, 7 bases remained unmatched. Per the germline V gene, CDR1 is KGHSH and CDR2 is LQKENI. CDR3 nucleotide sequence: TGTGCCAGCTCACCAAGGACAGGGGAAAACAACGAGCAGTACTTC. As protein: CASSPRTGENNEQYF.

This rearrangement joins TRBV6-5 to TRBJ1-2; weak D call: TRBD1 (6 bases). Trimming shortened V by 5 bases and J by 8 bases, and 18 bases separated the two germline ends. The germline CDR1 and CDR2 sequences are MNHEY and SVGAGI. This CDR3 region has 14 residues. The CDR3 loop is CASSNRGWGRGYTF. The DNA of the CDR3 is TGTGCCAGCAGTAACCGTGGGTGGGGGCGAGGCTACACCTTC.

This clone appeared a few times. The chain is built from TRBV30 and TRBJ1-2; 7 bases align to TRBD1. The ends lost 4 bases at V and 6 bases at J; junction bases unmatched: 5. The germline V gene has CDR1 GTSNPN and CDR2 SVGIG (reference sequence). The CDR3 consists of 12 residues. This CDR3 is CAWNYRGNGYTF. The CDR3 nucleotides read TGTGCCTGGAATTACAGGGGCAATGGCTACACCTTC.

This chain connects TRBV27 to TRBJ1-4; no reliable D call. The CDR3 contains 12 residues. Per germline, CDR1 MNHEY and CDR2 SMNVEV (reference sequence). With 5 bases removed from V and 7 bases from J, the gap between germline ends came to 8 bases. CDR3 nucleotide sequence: TGTGCCAGCAGTCACCCCCGTGAAAAACTGTTTTTT. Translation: CASSHPREKLFF.

This CDR3 reads CASSPTTGGYTF. Written as DNA, the CDR3 is TGTGCCAGCAGCCCAACGACCGGGGGCTACACCTTC. V gene TRBV9 combines with J gene TRBJ1-2, with D unresolved. CDR1 and CDR2 (germline): SGDLS, YYNGEE. V lost 4 bases to trimming and J lost 8 bases, with 12 bases between them. The CDR3 extends over 12 amino acids.

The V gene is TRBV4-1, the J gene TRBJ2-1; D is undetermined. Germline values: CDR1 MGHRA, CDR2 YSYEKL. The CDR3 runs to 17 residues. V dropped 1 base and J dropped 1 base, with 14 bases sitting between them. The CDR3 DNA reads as TGCGCCAGCAGCCAAGCTCCCAGTGGATTGTCCTACAATGAGCAGTTCTTC. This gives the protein CASSQAPSGLSYNEQFF.

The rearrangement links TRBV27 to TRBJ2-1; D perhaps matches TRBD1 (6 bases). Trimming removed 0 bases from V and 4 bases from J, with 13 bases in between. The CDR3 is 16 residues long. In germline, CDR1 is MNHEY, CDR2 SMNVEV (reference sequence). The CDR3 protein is CASSLSHRVGYNEQFF. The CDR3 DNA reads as TGTGCCAGCAGTTTATCACACAGGGTGGGTTACAATGAGCAGTTCTTC.

The CDR3 region has the DNA TGTGCCAGCAGTGAAGCCAATGGGTCCCCGCAGTATTTT. It translates to CASSEANGSPQYF. The rearrangement joins TRBV2 to TRBJ2-3; D is uncertain. V was trimmed by 0 bases and J by 10 bases, leaving 11 bases between them. Germline CDR1 SNHLY, CDR2 FYNNEI. The CDR3 totals 13 residues.

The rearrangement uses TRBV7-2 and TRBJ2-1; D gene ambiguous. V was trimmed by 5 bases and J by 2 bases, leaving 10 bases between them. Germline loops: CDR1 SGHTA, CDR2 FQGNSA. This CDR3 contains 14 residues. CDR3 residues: CASSVPGPYNEQFF. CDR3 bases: TGTGCCAGCAGCGTACCTGGCCCCTACAATGAGCAGTTCTTC.

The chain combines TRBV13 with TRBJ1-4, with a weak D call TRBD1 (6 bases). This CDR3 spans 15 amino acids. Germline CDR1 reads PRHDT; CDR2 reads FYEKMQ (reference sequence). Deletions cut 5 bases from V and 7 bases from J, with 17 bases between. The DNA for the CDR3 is TGTGCCAGCAGCCCAGGACAGCTCGGGAGTGAAAAACTGTTTTTT. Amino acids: CASSPGQLGSEKLFF.